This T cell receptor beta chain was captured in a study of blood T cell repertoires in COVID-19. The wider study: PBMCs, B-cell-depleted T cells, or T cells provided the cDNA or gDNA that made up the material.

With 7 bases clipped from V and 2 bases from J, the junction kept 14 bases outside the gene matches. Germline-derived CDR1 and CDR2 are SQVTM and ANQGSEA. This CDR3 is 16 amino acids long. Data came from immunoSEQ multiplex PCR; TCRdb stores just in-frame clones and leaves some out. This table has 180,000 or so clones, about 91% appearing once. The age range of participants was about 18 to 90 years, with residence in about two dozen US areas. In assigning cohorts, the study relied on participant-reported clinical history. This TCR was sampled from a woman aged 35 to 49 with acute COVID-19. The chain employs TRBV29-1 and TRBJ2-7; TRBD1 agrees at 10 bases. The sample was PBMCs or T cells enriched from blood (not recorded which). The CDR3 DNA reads TGCAGCGCCCGCGTAGGACAGGGGGGTAGTCCCTACGAGCAGTACTTC. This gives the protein CSARVGQGGSPYEQYF.